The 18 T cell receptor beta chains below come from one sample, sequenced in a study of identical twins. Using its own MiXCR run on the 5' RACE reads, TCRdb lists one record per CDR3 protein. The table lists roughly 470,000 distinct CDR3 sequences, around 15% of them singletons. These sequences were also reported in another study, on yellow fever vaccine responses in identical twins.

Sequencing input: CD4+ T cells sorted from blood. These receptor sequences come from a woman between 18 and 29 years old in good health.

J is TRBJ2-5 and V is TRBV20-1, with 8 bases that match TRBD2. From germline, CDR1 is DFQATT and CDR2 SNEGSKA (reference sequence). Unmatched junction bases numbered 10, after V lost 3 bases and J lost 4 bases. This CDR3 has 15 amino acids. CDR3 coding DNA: TGCAGTGCTAGTTTCCCGGGAGGGATTCGAGAGACCCAGTACTTC. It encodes CSASFPGGIRETQYF.

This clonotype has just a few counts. The CDR3 nucleotides read TGTGCCTGGGCTTACAATGAGCAGTTCTTC. Translated, it gives CAWAYNEQFF. V usage is TRBV30 and J usage is TRBJ2-1, with D unclear. CDR3 length: 10 residues. Germline V gene sequence: CDR1 GTSNPN, CDR2 SVGIG (reference sequence). V lost 5 bases to trimming and J lost 4 bases, with 3 bases between them.

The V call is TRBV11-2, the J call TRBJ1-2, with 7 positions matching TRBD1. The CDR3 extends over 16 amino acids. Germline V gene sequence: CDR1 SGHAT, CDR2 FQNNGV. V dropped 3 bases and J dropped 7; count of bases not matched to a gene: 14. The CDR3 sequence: CASSFRRGGRRAGYTF. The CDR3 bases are TGTGCCAGCAGCTTCCGCAGGGGGGGGAGAAGGGCTGGCTACACCTTC.

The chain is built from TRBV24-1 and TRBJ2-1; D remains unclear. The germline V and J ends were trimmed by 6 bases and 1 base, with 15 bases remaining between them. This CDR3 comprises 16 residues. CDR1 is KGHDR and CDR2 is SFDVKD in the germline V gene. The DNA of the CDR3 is TGTGCCACCAGTCCCACCTCGGCTAGTTCCTACAATGAGCAGTTCTTC. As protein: CATSPTSASSYNEQFF.

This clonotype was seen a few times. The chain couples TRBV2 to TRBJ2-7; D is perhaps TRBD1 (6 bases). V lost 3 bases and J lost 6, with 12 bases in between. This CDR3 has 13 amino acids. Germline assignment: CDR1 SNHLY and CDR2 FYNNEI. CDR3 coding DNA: TGTGCCAGCAGTGAGTGGGGGCTTGGCGAGCAGTACTTC. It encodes CASSEWGLGEQYF.

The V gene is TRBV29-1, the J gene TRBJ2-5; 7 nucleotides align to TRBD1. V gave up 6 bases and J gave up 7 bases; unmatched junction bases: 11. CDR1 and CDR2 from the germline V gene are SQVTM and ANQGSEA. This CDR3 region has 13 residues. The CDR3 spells CSVEQGPVGTQYF. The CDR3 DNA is TGCAGCGTAGAACAGGGGCCCGTAGGGACCCAGTACTTC.

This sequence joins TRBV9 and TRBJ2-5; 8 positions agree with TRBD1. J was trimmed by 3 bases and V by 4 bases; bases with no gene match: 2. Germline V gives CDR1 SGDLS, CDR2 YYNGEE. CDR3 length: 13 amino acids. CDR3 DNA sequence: TGTGCCAGCAGCACGGACAGGGAAGAGACCCAGTACTTC. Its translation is CASSTDREETQYF.

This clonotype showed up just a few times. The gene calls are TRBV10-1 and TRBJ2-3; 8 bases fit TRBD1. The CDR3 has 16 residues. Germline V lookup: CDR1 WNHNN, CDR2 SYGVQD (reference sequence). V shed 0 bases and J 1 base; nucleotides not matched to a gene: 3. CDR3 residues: CASSESTGQGTDTQYF. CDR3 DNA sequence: TGCGCCAGCAGTGAGTCGACGGGACAGGGCACAGATACGCAGTATTTT.

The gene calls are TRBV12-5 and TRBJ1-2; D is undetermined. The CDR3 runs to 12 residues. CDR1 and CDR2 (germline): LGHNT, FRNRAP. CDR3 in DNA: TGTGTCACCCCCCGAACAGACTATGGCTACACCTTC. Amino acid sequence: CVTPRTDYGYTF.

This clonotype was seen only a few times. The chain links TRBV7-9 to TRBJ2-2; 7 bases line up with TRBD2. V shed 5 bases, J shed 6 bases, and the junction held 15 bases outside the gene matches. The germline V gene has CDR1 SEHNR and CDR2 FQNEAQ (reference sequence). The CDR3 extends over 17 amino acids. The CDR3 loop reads CASSPRLGGSQAGELFF. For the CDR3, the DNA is TGTGCCAGCAGCCCTAGGCTCGGGGGGTCGCAAGCCGGGGAGCTGTTTTTT.

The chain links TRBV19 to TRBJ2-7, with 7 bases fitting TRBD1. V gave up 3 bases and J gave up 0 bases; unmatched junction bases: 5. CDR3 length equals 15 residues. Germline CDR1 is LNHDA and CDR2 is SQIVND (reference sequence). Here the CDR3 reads CASSMVGTASYEQYF. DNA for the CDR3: TGTGCCAGTAGTATGGTTGGGACAGCCTCCTACGAGCAGTACTTC.

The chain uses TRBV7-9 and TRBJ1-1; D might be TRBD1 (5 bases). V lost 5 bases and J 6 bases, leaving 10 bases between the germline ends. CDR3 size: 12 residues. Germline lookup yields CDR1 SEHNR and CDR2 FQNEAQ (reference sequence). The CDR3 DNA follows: TGTGCCAGCAGCCATGGGGGGGCTGAAGCTTTCTTT. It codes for CASSHGGAEAFF. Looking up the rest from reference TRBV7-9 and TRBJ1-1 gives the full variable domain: DTGVSQNPRHKITKRGQNVTFRCDPISEHNRLYWYRQTLGQGPEFLTYFQNEAQLEKSRLLSDRFSAERPKGSFSTLEIQRTEQGDSAMYLCASSHGGAEAFFGQGTRLTVV.

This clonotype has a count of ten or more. The CDR3 DNA is TGCAGTGCCCGCCCGACAGAATGGGGTCAGCCCCAGCATTTT. It translates to CSARPTEWGQPQHF. The chain joins TRBV20-1 to TRBJ1-5, with D possibly matching TRBD1 (5 bases). The V end was cut by 6 bases, the J end by 6 bases, with 18 bases between. The CDR3 spans 14 residues. Germline V CDR1 and CDR2: DFQATT, SNEGSKA (reference sequence).

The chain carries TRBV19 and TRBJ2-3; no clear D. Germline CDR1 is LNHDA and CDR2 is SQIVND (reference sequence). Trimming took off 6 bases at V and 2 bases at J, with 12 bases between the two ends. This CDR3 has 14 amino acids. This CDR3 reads CASRVALFTDTQYF. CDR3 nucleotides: TGTGCCAGTAGGGTCGCGCTTTTCACAGATACGCAGTATTTT.

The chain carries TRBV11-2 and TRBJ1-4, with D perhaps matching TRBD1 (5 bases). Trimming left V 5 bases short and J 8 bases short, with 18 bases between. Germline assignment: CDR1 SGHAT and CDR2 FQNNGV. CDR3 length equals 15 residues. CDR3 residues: CASSRTLGGNEKLFF. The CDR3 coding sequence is TGTGCCAGCAGCCGAACCTTGGGGGGGAACGAAAAACTGTTTTTT.

CDR3 sequence reads: CASSRELGREIETQYF. The CDR3 DNA sequence: TGTGCCAGCAGCAGGGAGCTTGGGCGGGAGATAGAGACCCAGTACTTC. The chain is built from TRBV7-9 and TRBJ2-5, with TRBD2 matching 7 bases. There are 16 residues in the CDR3. V shed 5 bases, J shed 4 bases, and the junction held 13 bases outside the gene matches. Germline assignment: CDR1 SEHNR and CDR2 FQNEAQ (reference sequence).

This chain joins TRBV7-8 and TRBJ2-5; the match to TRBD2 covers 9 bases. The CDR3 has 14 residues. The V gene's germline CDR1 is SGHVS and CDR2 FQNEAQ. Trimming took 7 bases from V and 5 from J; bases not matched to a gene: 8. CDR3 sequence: CASILAGSGETQYF. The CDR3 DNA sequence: TGTGCCAGCATTCTAGCGGGGTCCGGGGAGACCCAGTACTTC.

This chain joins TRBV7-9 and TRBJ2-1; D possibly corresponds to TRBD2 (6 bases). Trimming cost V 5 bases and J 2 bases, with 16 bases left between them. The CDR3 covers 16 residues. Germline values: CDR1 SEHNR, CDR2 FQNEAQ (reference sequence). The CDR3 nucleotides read TGTGCCAGCAGCGTCCCCGGGGGTGGGACCTACAATGAGCAGTTCTTC. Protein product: CASSVPGGGTYNEQFF.